The T cell receptor beta chain under discussion was sequenced for a study of technical replicates of blood from several donors. V lost 0 bases and J 5 bases, leaving 15 bases between the germline ends. Germline V lookup: CDR1 SGHNT, CDR2 YYREEE (reference sequence). This CDR3 has 15 residues. Clones were read by immunoSEQ multiplex PCR, and TCRdb kept only the in-frame ones, dropping some. The repertoire holds around 80,000 clones, approximately 90% seen once, with about 0.41% in the top ten. Sequenced input: T cells isolated from PBMCs. The genes are TRBV5-4 and TRBJ2-7; tentatively, D is TRBD2 (7 bases). This TCR was sampled from a human donor in good health. The CDR3 DNA sequence: TGTGCCAGCAGCTTGGTTCGGGGGGCGATTGACGAGCAGTACTTC. Its translation is CASSLVRGAIDEQYF.